The 14 T cell receptor beta chains below come from one sample, sequenced in a study of cytomegalovirus exposure and HLA in healthy donors. PCR amplification relied on 60 Vbeta primers (plus 13 Jbeta primers). Assay used: immunoSEQ multiplex PCR; TCRdb lists only in-frame clones, some missing. The sample lists over 120,000 clones, 60% to 85% occurring once. Sequenced sample: PBMCs. Source of these receptors: a man aged 25-40 years in good health and CMV-seronegative.

The chain uses TRBV12-5 and TRBJ1-1; 7 bases are a match to TRBD1. Germline CDR1 is LGHNT and CDR2 is FRNRAP. The ends lost 5 bases at V and 5 bases at J; junction bases unmatched: 11. The CDR3 totals 15 residues. The CDR3 spells CASGGGGGQGTEAFF. CDR3 nucleotide sequence: TGTGCTAGTGGTGGAGGAGGGGGCCAGGGGACTGAAGCTTTCTTT.

This rearrangement joins TRBV27 to TRBJ2-3, with 12 bases identical to TRBD2. Germline assignment: CDR1 MNHEY and CDR2 SMNVEV (reference sequence). This CDR3 contains 17 residues. With V trimmed by 2 bases and J by 6 bases, 9 bases remained unmatched. CDR3 DNA sequence: TGTGCCAGCAGTTTACTGACTAGCGGGAGAGTTTCGGATACGCAGTATTTT. It is translated as CASSLLTSGRVSDTQYF.

The chain joins TRBV27 to TRBJ1-2; TRBD1 matches at 7 bases. V trimming: 6 bases; J trimming: 5 bases; junction bases outside the gene matches: 6. This CDR3 comprises 13 residues. From germline, CDR1 is MNHEY and CDR2 SMNVEV (reference sequence). CDR3 DNA sequence: TGTGCCAGCAGACCCTCGGGACAGTATGGCTACACCTTC. The encoded protein is CASRPSGQYGYTF.

This sequence joins TRBV27 and TRBJ2-1, with no clear D. The germline V gene encodes CDR1 MNHEY and CDR2 SMNVEV (reference sequence). The CDR3 extends over 12 amino acids. The V end lost 5 bases, the J end lost 8 bases, and 10 bases lay between the germline ends. The CDR3 sequence is CASSPPTDEQFF. CDR3 bases: TGTGCCAGCAGTCCTCCTACGGATGAGCAGTTCTTC.

The V and J genes are TRBV5-4 and TRBJ2-7, with D tentatively TRBD1 (6 bases). Germline assignment: CDR1 SGHNT and CDR2 YYREEE (reference sequence). This CDR3 has 14 residues. Trimming removed 7 bases from V and 6 bases from J, with 20 bases in between. CDR3 nucleotide sequence: TGTGCCAGCGGCCAGTCGGCAGGGGAAAGCGAGCAGTACTTC. This encodes CASGQSAGESEQYF.

This rearrangement joins TRBV5-4 to TRBJ2-7; TRBD2 matches at 15 bases. This CDR3 region has 15 residues. The V gene's germline CDR1 is SGHNT and CDR2 YYREEE (reference sequence). V shed 3 bases and J 4 bases; nucleotides not matched to a gene: 2. The CDR3 reads CASSSGTSGRYEQYF. As DNA, the CDR3 is TGTGCCAGCAGCTCCGGGACTAGCGGGAGGTACGAGCAGTACTTC.

The chain has TRBV5-1 and TRBJ2-3; TRBD2 matches 10 bases. The V gene end was trimmed by 5 bases and the J gene end by 5 bases; junction bases not matched to a gene: 11. The V gene's germline CDR1 is SGHRS and CDR2 YFSETQ. CDR3 length equals 16 residues. In DNA form, the CDR3 reads TGCGCCAGCAGGGGGACTAGCGAGATTACGATAGATACGCAGTATTTT. Translating it yields CASRGTSEITIDTQYF.

The J gene is TRBJ1-6, the V gene TRBV9, with TRBD1 matching over 8 bases. J gave up 7 bases and V 3 bases, and 6 bases lay outside the gene matches. Germline V lookup: CDR1 SGDLS, CDR2 YYNGEE. The CDR3 spans 15 residues. The CDR3 DNA reads as TGTGCCAGCAGCGCCGGACAGGGAGGGAATTCACCCCTCCACTTT. It encodes CASSAGQGGNSPLHF.

The chain employs TRBV28 and TRBJ1-6; 7 bases align to TRBD1. From germline, CDR1 is MDHEN and CDR2 SYDVKM. This CDR3 has 14 amino acids. Trimming cost V 6 bases and J 7 bases; bases outside gene matches: 6. DNA of the CDR3: TGTGCCAGCAGCGAGGGGGCAATCAATTCACCCCTCCACTTT. Amino acid sequence: CASSEGAINSPLHF.

This chain links TRBV10-2 with TRBJ2-1; weak D call: TRBD2 (6 bases). Germline V lookup: CDR1 WSHSY, CDR2 SAAADI. This CDR3 contains 16 residues. V dropped 8 bases and J dropped 1 base, with 18 bases sitting between them. The CDR3 is CASYPIGGESYNEQFF. CDR3 sequence (DNA): TGCGCCAGCTACCCCATCGGCGGGGAGTCCTACAATGAGCAGTTCTTC.

This chain links TRBV11-3 with TRBJ2-1; a weak D match, TRBD2 (5 bases). V was trimmed by 0 bases and J by 0 bases, leaving 12 bases between them. CDR1 and CDR2 from the germline V gene are SGHNT and YENEEA. This CDR3 has 17 amino acids. The CDR3 bases are TGTGCCAGCAGCTTAGATGAAGGACTCAGCTCCTACAATGAGCAGTTCTTC. Its protein product is CASSLDEGLSSYNEQFF.

V usage is TRBV7-2 and J usage is TRBJ1-4, with D possibly being TRBD1 (6 bases). The germline CDR1 and CDR2 sequences are SGHTA and FQGNSA. The CDR3 extends over 13 amino acids. Trimming removed 5 bases from V and 8 bases from J, with 12 bases in between. CDR3 in amino acids: CASSPDRLEKLFF. For the CDR3, the DNA is TGTGCCAGCAGCCCTGACAGGCTCGAAAAACTGTTTTTT.

This chain joins TRBV5-1 and TRBJ1-2, with 7 nucleotides matching TRBD1. CDR3 length: 14 residues. Trimming at V came to 4 bases and at J to 4 bases, leaving 7 bases not matched to a gene. Germline CDR1 reads SGHRS; CDR2 reads YFSETQ. The CDR3 nucleotides read TGCGCCAGCAGCCTGACAGGGCTGGCCTATGGCTACACCTTC. Amino acids: CASSLTGLAYGYTF.

This clone was detected a few times. The gene calls are TRBV7-9 and TRBJ2-7; no definite D call. This CDR3 region has 15 residues. Trimming removed 4 bases from V and 5 bases from J, with 18 bases in between. CDR1 is SEHNR, CDR2 FQNEAQ, per germline (reference sequence). Here the CDR3 reads CASSSHAALFHEQYF. CDR3 coding DNA: TGTGCCAGCAGCTCCCACGCGGCTTTGTTCCACGAGCAGTACTTC.